This is a list of T cell receptor beta chains from one sample in a study of cytomegalovirus exposure and HLA in healthy donors. Assay: immunoSEQ multiplex PCR; the TCRdb copy retains only in-frame clones and omits some. Here the sample table reports about 130,000 clones. The sequenced sample was PBMCs. These receptors all stem from a woman in her thirties or forties in good health and CMV-seronegative. Each CDR3 is given with its conserved first and last residue. Fields, in order: V gene, CDR3 length, J gene, D gene, CDR3 protein, CDR3 DNA. D genes are given only for firm matches.

V: TRBV5-6
length: 16
J: TRBJ1-2
D: NA
CDR3: CASSLVYGTPSYGYTF
DNA: TGTGCCAGCAGCTTGGTCTACGGGACTCCATCCTATGGCTACACCTTC

V: TRBV7-2
length: 14
J: TRBJ2-3
D: TRBD2
CDR3: CASSFGGSVDTQYF
DNA: TGTGCCAGCAGCTTCGGGGGGTCGGTAGATACGCAGTATTTT

V: TRBV5-1
length: 16
J: TRBJ2-1
D: TRBD2
CDR3: CASSPSGGPTYNEQFF
DNA: TGCGCCAGCAGCCCTAGCGGGGGGCCAACCTACAATGAGCAGTTCTTC

V: TRBV10-3
length: 16
J: TRBJ1-2
D: TRBD1
CDR3: CAISESWTGDNYGYTF
DNA: TGTGCCATCAGTGAGTCTTGGACAGGGGATAACTATGGCTACACCTTC

V: TRBV18
length: 13
J: TRBJ1-5
D: NA
CDR3: CASSPKSDQPQHF
DNA: TGTGCCAGCTCACCAAAGAGCGATCAGCCCCAGCATTTT

V: TRBV5-1
length: 14
J: TRBJ1-1
D: TRBD1
CDR3: CASSLRQGAGGAFF
DNA: TGCGCCAGCAGCTTGCGACAGGGGGCAGGGGGAGCTTTCTTT

V: TRBV25-1
length: 14
J: TRBJ1-4
D: NA
CDR3: CASSEWGGREKLFF
DNA: TGTGCCAGCAGTGAATGGGGAGGGCGGGAAAAACTGTTTTTT

V: TRBV28
length: 17
J: TRBJ1-5
D: NA
CDR3: CASSLGLGLGSNQPQHF
DNA: TGTGCCAGCAGTCTCGGACTGGGCTTGGGCAGCAATCAGCCCCAGCATTTT

V: TRBV5-6
length: 14
J: TRBJ2-7
D: NA
CDR3: CASSLSGQTYEQYF
DNA: TGTGCCAGCAGCTTGTCCGGACAGACCTACGAGCAGTACTTC

V: TRBV5-1
length: 17
J: TRBJ1-4
D: TRBD1
CDR3: CASSLGGLGGSGEKLFF
DNA: TGCGCCAGCAGCTTGGGCGGTCTAGGGGGCTCTGGAGAAAAACTGTTTTTT

V: TRBV9
length: 15
J: TRBJ1-3
D: NA
CDR3: CASSADRSSGNTIYF
DNA: TGTGCCAGCAGCGCAGACAGGAGCTCTGGAAACACCATATATTTT

V: TRBV9
length: 14
J: TRBJ1-6
D: NA
CDR3: CASSVNGRNSPLHF
DNA: TGTGCCAGCAGCGTCAACGGTCGAAATTCACCCCTCCACTTT

V: TRBV5-1
length: 14
J: TRBJ1-6
D: TRBD1
CDR3: CASSYRGTDSPLHF
DNA: TGCGCCAGCAGTTACAGGGGAACGGATTCACCCCTCCACTTT

V: TRBV6-6
length: 14
J: TRBJ1-1
D: NA
CDR3: CASSYPHGSTEAFF
DNA: TGTGCCAGCAGTTACCCTCACGGTAGCACTGAAGCTTTCTTT

V: TRBV2
length: 16
J: TRBJ2-5
D: TRBD1
CDR3: CASRRTGGKIEETQYF
DNA: TGTGCCAGCAGAAGGACAGGGGGTAAGATAGAAGAGACCCAGTACTTC

V: TRBV19
length: 16
J: TRBJ1-2
D: TRBD1
CDR3: CASSIALGTANYGYTF
DNA: TGTGCCAGTAGTATCGCACTTGGGACAGCTAACTATGGCTACACCTTC

V: TRBV7-9
length: 12
J: TRBJ2-1
D: TRBD2
CDR3: CASGGAYNEQFF
DNA: TGTGCCAGCGGGGGGGCCTACAATGAGCAGTTCTTC

V: TRBV7-3
length: 15
J: TRBJ2-3
D: NA
CDR3: CASSLGLGQGDTQYF
DNA: TGTGCCAGCAGCTTAGGGTTAGGACAAGGAGATACGCAGTATTTT

V: TRBV5-1
length: 16
J: TRBJ1-3
D: NA
CDR3: CASSLEGVMDGNTIYF
DNA: TGCGCCAGCAGCTTGGAGGGGGTTATGGATGGAAACACCATATATTTT

V: TRBV9
length: 17
J: TRBJ2-3
D: TRBD2
CDR3: CASSERDQRGPTDTQYF
DNA: TGTGCCAGCAGCGAGAGGGACCAGCGGGGGCCCACAGATACGCAGTATTTT

V: TRBV7-2
length: 12
J: TRBJ1-2
D: NA
CDR3: CASSNRNHGYTF
DNA: TGTGCCAGCAGCAACAGGAACCATGGCTACACCTTC

V: TRBV9
length: 15
J: TRBJ1-1
D: NA
CDR3: CASSPRVARGGMAFF
DNA: TGTGCCAGCAGCCCTCGCGTCGCGAGGGGAGGTATGGCTTTCTTT

V: TRBV19
length: 15
J: TRBJ1-5
D: NA
CDR3: CASSMGGGSGQPQHF
DNA: TGTGCCAGTAGTATGGGGGGTGGTTCGGGACAGCCCCAGCATTTT

V: TRBV11-1
length: 15
J: TRBJ1-1
D: NA
CDR3: CASSPRAGMNTEAFF
DNA: TGTGCCAGCAGCCCGAGGGCGGGGATGAACACTGAAGCTTTCTTT

V: TRBV18
length: 17
J: TRBJ1-5
D: NA
CDR3: CASSPRNTAGSNQPQHF
DNA: TGTGCCAGCTCACCACGGAACACAGCGGGGAGCAATCAGCCCCAGCATTTT

V: TRBV7-3
length: 15
J: TRBJ2-1
D: NA
CDR3: CASSLGGARGNEQFF
DNA: TGTGCCAGCAGCTTAGGGGGGGCCAGGGGCAATGAGCAGTTCTTC

V: TRBV28
length: 14
J: TRBJ2-5
D: NA
CDR3: CASSLFSGQETQYF
DNA: TGTGCCAGCAGTTTATTCTCGGGCCAAGAGACCCAGTACTTC

V: TRBV5-4
length: 13
J: TRBJ1-2
D: NA
CDR3: CASSWNQGYGYTF
DNA: TGTGCCAGCAGCTGGAATCAGGGCTATGGCTACACCTTC

V: TRBV9
length: 16
J: TRBJ2-5
D: TRBD2
CDR3: CASSPRLAGKSETQYF
DNA: TGTGCCAGCAGCCCTAGACTAGCGGGGAAGTCGGAGACCCAGTACTTC

V: TRBV29-1
length: 13
J: TRBJ1-2
D: NA
CDR3: CSVGGRASYGYTF
DNA: TGCAGCGTTGGGGGCAGGGCTAGCTATGGCTACACCTTC

V: TRBV13
length: 14
J: TRBJ2-2
D: TRBD2
CDR3: CASSSGLEGGELFF
DNA: TGTGCCAGCAGCTCTGGACTAGAGGGCGGGGAGCTGTTTTTT

V: TRBV5-6
length: 15
J: TRBJ2-2
D: NA
CDR3: CASSLRGGNTGELFF
DNA: TGTGCCAGCAGCTTAAGAGGAGGGAACACCGGGGAGCTGTTTTTT

V: TRBV5-5
length: 14
J: TRBJ1-1
D: NA
CDR3: CASSLDSRRGEAFF
DNA: TGTGCCAGCAGTTTAGACAGTAGAAGAGGTGAAGCTTTCTTT

V: TRBV4-3
length: 14
J: TRBJ2-5
D: NA
CDR3: CASSHASNRETQYF
DNA: TGCGCCAGCAGCCATGCTAGCAATCGGGAGACCCAGTACTTC

V: TRBV19
length: 16
J: TRBJ2-1
D: TRBD2
CDR3: CASSPSSGGTYNEQFF
DNA: TGTGCCAGTAGTCCCTCGAGCGGGGGTACCTACAATGAGCAGTTCTTC

V: TRBV19
length: 15
J: TRBJ1-2
D: NA
CDR3: CASSVGAAGNYGYTF
DNA: TGTGCCAGTAGCGTTGGGGCAGCGGGGAACTATGGCTACACCTTC

V: TRBV4-3
length: 14
J: TRBJ2-7
D: TRBD2
CDR3: CASSLLAGGLEQYF
DNA: TGCGCCAGCAGCCTACTAGCGGGGGGACTCGAGCAGTACTTC

V: TRBV7-2
length: 15
J: TRBJ2-7
D: TRBD1
CDR3: CASSLEGTGSHEQYF
DNA: TGTGCCAGCAGCTTAGAGGGGACAGGGTCCCACGAGCAGTACTTC

V: TRBV10-3
length: 15
J: TRBJ2-7
D: NA
CDR3: CAIRLSDTPSYEQYF
DNA: TGTGCCATCAGGCTATCGGACACTCCCTCCTACGAGCAGTACTTC

V: TRBV4-2
length: 16
J: TRBJ1-2
D: NA
CDR3: CASSQDQTVSYYGYTF
DNA: TGTGCCAGCAGCCAAGATCAAACAGTCTCCTACTATGGCTACACCTTC

V: TRBV7-9
length: 11
J: TRBJ2-3
D: NA
CDR3: CASSPQNTQYF
DNA: TGTGCCAGCAGCCCGCAGAATACGCAGTATTTT

V: TRBV27
length: 15
J: TRBJ1-2
D: NA
CDR3: CASSSVGTVNYGYTF
DNA: TGTGCCAGCAGTTCCGTCGGGACTGTGAACTATGGCTACACCTTC

V: TRBV2
length: 13
J: TRBJ2-2
D: TRBD1
CDR3: CASRGQTTGELFF
DNA: TGTGCCAGTAGGGGGCAGACCACCGGGGAGCTGTTTTTT